This T cell receptor (beta chain) was identified in a study of T-cell memory formation after mild COVID-19. Findings of the study overall: Some clones that responded were present in memory (sampled pre-infection), which suggests cross-reactive memory joined.

Germline CDR1 KGHSH, CDR2 LQKENI. The CDR3 has 14 residues. The V end was cut by 4 bases, the J end by 2 bases, with 12 bases between. Of note for this clonotype: Its antigen is undetermined.

TCRdb called the 5' RACE reads again in MiXCR, with one record for every CDR3 protein. The sample has almost 550,000 distinct CDR3 sequences, 20% seen once. Material: PBMCs or a T cell subset sorted from them (not recorded which). The TCR was taken from an adult woman who had mild COVID-19 (a few samples of this study predate the infection). Cell type and time point are not known. This chain joins TRBV18 and TRBJ2-7, with no clear D. This chain's CDR3 is CASSLGRQTYEQYF. In nucleotides, the CDR3 is TGTGCCAGCTCACTAGGAAGGCAGACCTACGAGCAGTACTTC.